This TCR beta chain comes out of a study of blood T cell repertoires in COVID-19. Overall study context: Samples taken during acute and convalescent COVID-19 were collected in the United States, Italy and Spain. Nucleic acid was either cDNA or gDNA, and it came from T cells, B-cell-depleted T cells, or PBMCs.

Original methodology: Researchers report that nucleated cell counts were estimated from reference gene primer amplification. Method: immunoSEQ multiplex PCR; TCRdb's copy keeps in-frame clones and lacks some. V, J and clone size reflect that table, while D and trimming were determined from the DNA. The sample has about 130,000 clones; around nine tenths are singletons. Trimming left V 1 base short and J 9 bases short, with 12 bases between. The germline CDR1 and CDR2 sequences are MNHEY and SVGAGI. CDR3 length: 13 residues. Followed longitudinally, the Seattle patients had been enrolled during active infection.

The clonotype comes from a woman between 70 and 85 years old with COVID-19, enrolled during active disease. The sequenced sample was peripheral blood. The chain couples TRBV6-5 to TRBJ1-1; the D is unclear. CDR3 DNA: TGTGCCAGCAGTTACTTCCCGGAGGATCAAGCTTTCTTT. Translation: CASSYFPEDQAFF.